Listed below are T cell receptor beta chains from one sample, sequenced in a study of cytomegalovirus exposure and HLA in healthy donors. Method: immunoSEQ multiplex PCR; TCRdb's copy keeps in-frame clones and lacks some. Here the sample spans around 130,000 clones, more than 65% being singletons. What was sequenced was PBMCs. The receptors were gathered from a woman aged 60-70 years in good health and CMV-seropositive. The CDR3 runs from the conserved cysteine through the conserved F or W. D genes are given only for firm matches. Clone size is stated in some rows and not others, as once, few, many or a class when expanded.

TRBJ2-7	.	TRBD1	15	TRBV7-6	CASSPSGTGFYEQYF	TGTGCCAGCAGCCCCTCCGGGACAGGATTCTACGAGCAGTACTTC
TRBJ2-7	.	.	13	TRBV5-1	CASSFATAYEQYF	TGCGCCAGCAGCTTCGCCACAGCCTACGAGCAGTACTTC
TRBJ1-5	.	TRBD1	15	TRBV5-1	CASSTGAGEGQPQHF	TGCGCCAGCAGTACAGGGGCTGGTGAGGGTCAGCCCCAGCATTTT
TRBJ1-1	.	TRBD1	12	TRBV2	CASSGDSTEAFF	TGTGCCAGCAGTGGGGACAGTACTGAAGCTTTCTTT
TRBJ2-7	.	.	14	TRBV6-5	CASSLGRRAYEQYF	TGTGCCAGCAGTCTAGGACGGAGGGCCTACGAGCAGTACTTC
TRBJ1-1	.	.	12	TRBV10-3	CAITESGGAPLF	TGTGCCATCACTGAATCGGGGGGCGCTCCCCTCTTT
TRBJ2-1	.	.	13	TRBV5-4	CASSPFGGSEQFF	TGTGCCAGCAGCCCCTTCGGGGGAAGTGAGCAGTTCTTC
TRBJ1-2	.	TRBD1	15	TRBV4-1	CASSQAGTGPYGYTF	TGCGCCAGCAGCCAAGCCGGGACAGGGCCATATGGCTACACCTTC
TRBJ2-7	.	.	14	TRBV9	CASSADTAVDEQYF	TGTGCCAGCAGCGCAGACACAGCCGTGGACGAGCAGTACTTC
TRBJ2-2	.	.	14	TRBV5-3	CARSLGPGTGELFF	TGTGCCAGAAGCTTAGGCCCGGGGACCGGGGAGCTGTTTTTT
TRBJ2-7	.	.	13	TRBV5-1	CASSLAGSYEQYF	TGCGCCAGCAGCTTGGCAGGGTCCTACGAGCAGTACTTC
TRBJ1-2	.	TRBD1	15	TRBV19	CASSLDQGGDYGYTF	TGTGCCAGTAGCCTGGATCAGGGGGGAGACTATGGCTACACCTTC
TRBJ2-3	.	.	15	TRBV5-4	CASSLEGGGTDTQYF	TGTGCCAGCAGCTTAGAAGGGGGGGGCACAGATACGCAGTATTTT
TRBJ2-3	.	.	15	TRBV7-6	CASSLASRPTDTQYF	TGTGCCAGCAGCTTAGCTAGCCGTCCCACAGATACGCAGTATTTT
TRBJ1-4	.	TRBD1	13	TRBV29-1	CSAAGQLNEKLFF	TGCAGCGCTGCGGGACAGTTAAATGAAAAACTGTTTTTT
TRBJ1-6	few	.	16	TRBV27	CASSLSSRAEFSLLHF	TGTGCCAGCAGTTTATCTTCCAGGGCAGAGTTTTCACTCCTCCACTTT
TRBJ1-6	.	.	17	TRBV10-3	CAISERAGISYNSPLHF	TGTGCCATCAGTGAGAGGGCGGGGATCTCCTATAATTCACCCCTCCACTTT
TRBJ1-5	once	TRBD1	14	TRBV5-6	CASSPGQVDQPQHF	TGTGCCAGCAGCCCTGGACAGGTTGATCAGCCCCAGCATTTT
TRBJ1-2	.	.	12	TRBV2	CASRVRDYGYTF	TGTGCCAGCAGAGTCAGGGACTATGGCTACACCTTC
TRBJ1-5	.	TRBD1	16	TRBV5-4	CASSQFPGQRDQPQHF	TGTGCCAGCAGCCAATTCCCGGGACAGCGCGATCAGCCCCAGCATTTT
TRBJ1-5	.	.	15	TRBV27	CASRPRGLGDQPQHF	TGTGCCAGCAGACCCAGGGGATTGGGGGATCAGCCCCAGCATTTT
TRBJ2-1	.	TRBD1	14	TRBV5-1	CASRSGQGGDEQFF	TGCGCCAGCAGATCCGGACAGGGGGGCGATGAGCAGTTCTTC
TRBJ2-3	.	TRBD2	16	TRBV5-1	CASSLATSGDSDTQYF	TGCGCCAGCAGCTTGGCCACTAGCGGGGATTCTGATACGCAGTATTTT
TRBJ1-6	.	.	15	TRBV5-1	CASSLREAVYSPLHF	TGCGCCAGCAGCTTAAGGGAGGCGGTGTATTCACCCCTCCACTTT
TRBJ1-2	.	TRBD1	13	TRBV29-1	CSVPTGGNYGYTF	TGCAGCGTTCCTACAGGGGGAAACTATGGCTACACCTTC
TRBJ2-2	.	.	13	TRBV4-1	CASRTAGNGELFF	TGCGCCAGCAGAACCGCGGGGAACGGGGAGCTGTTTTTT
TRBJ1-2	once	.	13	TRBV12-5	CASGFTGREGYTF	TGTGCTAGTGGTTTTACAGGCCGCGAGGGCTACACCTTC
TRBJ1-1	.	.	14	TRBV6-1	CASGGARGGFEAFF	TGTGCCAGCGGTGGGGCCCGAGGGGGATTTGAAGCTTTCTTT
TRBJ2-2	few	.	16	TRBV7-2	CASSLSKDSYTGELFF	TGTGCCAGCAGCCTCTCGAAGGACAGTTACACCGGGGAGCTGTTTTTT
TRBJ1-3	.	.	15	TRBV7-9	CASSPTGVPGNTIYF	TGTGCCAGCAGCCCAACGGGGGTTCCTGGAAACACCATATATTTT
TRBJ1-1	medium-sized	TRBD1	15	TRBV7-6	CASSLVSGGVTEAFF	TGTGCCAGCAGCTTAGTTTCAGGGGGCGTCACTGAAGCTTTCTTT
TRBJ2-1	.	TRBD2	14	TRBV7-9	CASGTSGGAGEQFF	TGTGCCAGCGGGACTAGCGGGGGGGCAGGGGAGCAGTTCTTC
TRBJ2-7	few	TRBD1	14	TRBV2	CASSQTGGDDEQYF	TGTGCCAGCAGTCAGACAGGGGGCGACGACGAGCAGTACTTC
TRBJ1-1	.	.	14	TRBV10-3	CAISEGGANTEAFF	TGTGCCATCAGTGAGGGGGGGGCGAACACTGAAGCTTTCTTT
TRBJ1-2	.	.	15	TRBV27	CASMVRGGLFYGYTF	TGTGCCAGCATGGTCCGGGGGGGCCTATTCTATGGCTACACCTTC
TRBJ1-6	few	TRBD1	13	TRBV11-2	CASSKTGESPLHF	TGTGCCAGCAGCAAGACAGGGGAATCACCCCTCCACTTT
TRBJ2-1	.	TRBD2	14	TRBV11-2	CASSLAGGYNEQFF	TGTGCCAGCAGCTTAGCGGGGGGGTACAATGAGCAGTTCTTC
TRBJ2-2	.	.	13	TRBV27	CASSLWSTGELFF	TGTGCCAGCAGTTTATGGAGCACCGGGGAGCTGTTTTTT
TRBJ1-5	.	TRBD1	17	TRBV5-1	CASSWGDRSYSNQPQHF	TGCGCCAGCAGCTGGGGGGACAGGAGTTATAGCAATCAGCCCCAGCATTTT
TRBJ1-1	.	TRBD1	14	TRBV11-2	CASSLGRTGTEAFF	TGTGCCAGCAGCTTAGGGAGGACAGGCACTGAAGCTTTCTTT
TRBJ1-4	.	.	15	TRBV11-2	CASSLEMAGNEKLFF	TGTGCCAGCAGCTTAGAGATGGCAGGGAATGAAAAACTGTTTTTT
TRBJ1-2	few	.	13	TRBV7-9	CASSSSGLGGYTF	TGTGCCAGCAGCTCCTCAGGGCTAGGTGGCTACACCTTC
TRBJ2-4	once	.	12	TRBV5-4	CASSQDSGIQYF	TGTGCCAGCAGTCAGGATAGTGGCATTCAGTACTTC
TRBJ2-7	.	.	14	TRBV5-1	CASSWVGQNYEQYF	TGCGCCAGCAGCTGGGTGGGACAAAACTACGAGCAGTACTTC
TRBJ2-3	.	TRBD1	13	TRBV29-1	CSVPTGGTDTQYF	TGCAGCGTCCCGACAGGGGGCACAGATACGCAGTATTTT
TRBJ2-2	.	TRBD2	15	TRBV11-2	CASSLVPGGTGELFF	TGTGCCAGCAGCTTAGTACCGGGAGGCACCGGGGAGCTGTTTTTT
TRBJ2-2	.	.	15	TRBV7-8	CASSLGRAGTGELFF	TGTGCCAGCAGCTTAGGCAGGGCCGGCACCGGGGAGCTGTTTTTT
TRBJ2-4	.	.	14	TRBV7-9	CASSSTGTKNIQYF	TGTGCCAGCAGCTCTACAGGGACCAAAAACATTCAGTACTTC
TRBJ2-7	.	.	14	TRBV19	CASSIKQLPYEQYF	TGTGCCAGTAGTATAAAACAGCTGCCTTACGAGCAGTACTTC
TRBJ1-1	.	TRBD1	14	TRBV6-6	CASSRFGTVTEAFF	TGTGCCAGCAGCCGTTTCGGGACAGTCACTGAAGCTTTCTTT
TRBJ1-2	few	.	15	TRBV4-1	CASSQGLSGDYGYTF	TGCGCCAGCAGCCAAGGTTTGTCGGGGGACTATGGCTACACCTTC
TRBJ2-7	.	.	14	TRBV5-1	CASSLGRVRNEQYF	TGCGCCAGCAGCTTGGGGAGGGTCCGGAACGAGCAGTACTTC
TRBJ2-5	.	TRBD2	15	TRBV11-2	CASSFGLAPQETQYF	TGTGCCAGCAGCTTTGGACTAGCGCCGCAAGAGACCCAGTACTTC
TRBJ1-6	.	.	15	TRBV25-1	CASSEPGGYNSPLHF	TGTGCCAGCAGTGAACCGGGGGGCTATAATTCACCCCTCCACTTT
TRBJ1-2	.	TRBD1	16	TRBV10-3	CAISGTGGAANYGYTF	TGTGCCATCAGTGGAACAGGGGGGGCCGCTAACTATGGCTACACCTTC
TRBJ2-7	once	.	13	TRBV7-9	CASSSDRGGGPTF	TGTGCCAGCAGCTCAGATCGAGGCGGGGGCCCGACCTTC
TRBJ2-3	.	TRBD1	15	TRBV12-5	CASGWGQVKEDTQYF	TGTGCTAGTGGTTGGGGACAGGTGAAAGAAGATACGCAGTATTTT
TRBJ1-1	once	TRBD1	15	TRBV6-5	CASSSPTGVNTEAFF	TGTGCCAGCAGTAGCCCGACAGGGGTTAACACTGAAGCTTTCTTT
TRBJ1-1	few	.	18	TRBV7-9	CASSPTIFTAQGPTEAFF	TGTGCCAGCAGCCCGACAATTTTCACAGCCCAGGGCCCAACTGAAGCTTTCTTT